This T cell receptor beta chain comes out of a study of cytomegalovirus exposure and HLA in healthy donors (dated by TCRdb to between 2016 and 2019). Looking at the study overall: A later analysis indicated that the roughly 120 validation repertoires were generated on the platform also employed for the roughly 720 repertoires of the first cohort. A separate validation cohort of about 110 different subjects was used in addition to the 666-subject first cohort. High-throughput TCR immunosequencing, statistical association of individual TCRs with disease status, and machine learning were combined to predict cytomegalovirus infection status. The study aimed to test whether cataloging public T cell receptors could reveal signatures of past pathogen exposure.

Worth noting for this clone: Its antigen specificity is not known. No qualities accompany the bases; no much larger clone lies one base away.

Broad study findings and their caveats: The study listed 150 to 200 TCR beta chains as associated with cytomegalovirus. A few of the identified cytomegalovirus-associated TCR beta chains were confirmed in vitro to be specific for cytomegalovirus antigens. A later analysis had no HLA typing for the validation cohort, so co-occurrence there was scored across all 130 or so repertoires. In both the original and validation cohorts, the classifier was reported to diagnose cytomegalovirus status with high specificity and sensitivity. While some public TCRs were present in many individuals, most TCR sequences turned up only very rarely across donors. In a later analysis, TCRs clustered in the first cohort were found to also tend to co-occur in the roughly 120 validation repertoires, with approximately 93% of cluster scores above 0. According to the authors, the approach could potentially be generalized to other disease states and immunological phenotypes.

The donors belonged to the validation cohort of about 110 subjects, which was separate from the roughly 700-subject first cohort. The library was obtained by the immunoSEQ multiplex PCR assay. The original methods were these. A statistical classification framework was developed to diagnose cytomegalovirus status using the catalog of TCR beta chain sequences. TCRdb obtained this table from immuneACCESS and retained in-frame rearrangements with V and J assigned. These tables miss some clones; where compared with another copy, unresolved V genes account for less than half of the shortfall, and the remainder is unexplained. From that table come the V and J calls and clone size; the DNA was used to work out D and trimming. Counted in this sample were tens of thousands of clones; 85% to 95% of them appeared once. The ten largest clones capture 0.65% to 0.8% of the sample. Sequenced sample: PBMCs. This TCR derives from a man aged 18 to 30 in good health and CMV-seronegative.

The CDR3 in this case is CSVEAANYGYTF. The base sequence is TGCAGCGTTGAGGCAGCTAACTATGGCTACACCTTC. The chain is encoded by TRBV29-1 joined to TRBJ1-2, with the D segment identity uncertain. V drops 3 bases and J drops 0 bases, leaving 5 bases in between. Per the germline V gene, SQVTM is the CDR1 and ANQGSEA is the CDR2. Measured from the cysteine to the phenylalanine, the CDR3 is 12 residues long. The read is trimmed to its CDR3 DNA, 36 bases read in frame from base 1. The variable domain in full, with residues beyond the CDR3 obtained from the reference TRBV29-1 and TRBJ1-2 genes, is SAVISQKPSRDICQRGTSLTIQCQVDSQVTMMFWYRQQPGQSLTLIATANQGSEATYESGFVIDKFPISRPNLTFSTLTVSNMSPEDSSIYLCSVEAANYGYTFGSGTRLTVV.